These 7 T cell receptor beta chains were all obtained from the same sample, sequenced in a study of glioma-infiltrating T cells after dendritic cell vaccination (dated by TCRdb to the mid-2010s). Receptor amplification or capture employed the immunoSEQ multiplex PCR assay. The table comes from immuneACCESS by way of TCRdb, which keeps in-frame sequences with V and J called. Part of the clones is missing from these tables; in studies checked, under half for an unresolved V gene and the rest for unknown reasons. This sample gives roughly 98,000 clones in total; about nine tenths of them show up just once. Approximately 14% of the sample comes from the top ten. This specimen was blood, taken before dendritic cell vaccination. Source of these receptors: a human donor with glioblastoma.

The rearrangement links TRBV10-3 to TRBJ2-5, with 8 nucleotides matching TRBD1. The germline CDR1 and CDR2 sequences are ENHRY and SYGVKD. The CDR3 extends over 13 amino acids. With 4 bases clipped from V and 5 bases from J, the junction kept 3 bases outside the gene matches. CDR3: CAISGQGMETQYF. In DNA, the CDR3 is TGTGCCATCAGTGGACAGGGGATGGAGACCCAGTACTTC.

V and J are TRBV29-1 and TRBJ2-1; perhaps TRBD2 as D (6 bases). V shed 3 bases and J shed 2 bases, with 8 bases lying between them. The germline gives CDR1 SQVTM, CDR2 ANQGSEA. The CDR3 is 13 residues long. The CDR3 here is CSVDGSTYNEQFF. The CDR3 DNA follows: TGCAGCGTTGACGGGAGCACCTACAATGAGCAGTTCTTC.

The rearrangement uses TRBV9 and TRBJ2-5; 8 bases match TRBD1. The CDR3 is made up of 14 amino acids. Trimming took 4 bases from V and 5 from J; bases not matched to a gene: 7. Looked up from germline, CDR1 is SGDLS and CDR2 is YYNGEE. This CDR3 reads CASSTQGARETQYF. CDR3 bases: TGTGCCAGCAGCACCCAGGGGGCGCGGGAGACCCAGTACTTC. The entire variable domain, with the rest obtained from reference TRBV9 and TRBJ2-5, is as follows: DSGVTQTPKHLITATGQRVTLRCSPRSGDLSVYWYQQSLDQGLQFLIQYYNGEERAKGNILERFSAQQFPDLHSELNLSSLELGDSALYFCASSTQGARETQYFGPGTRLLVL.

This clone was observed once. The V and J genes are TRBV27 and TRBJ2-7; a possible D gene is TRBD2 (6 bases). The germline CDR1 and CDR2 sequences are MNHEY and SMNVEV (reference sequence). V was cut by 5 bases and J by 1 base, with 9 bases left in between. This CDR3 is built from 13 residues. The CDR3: CASSPGLSYEQYF. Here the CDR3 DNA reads TGTGCCAGCAGTCCGGGACTGTCCTACGAGCAGTACTTC.

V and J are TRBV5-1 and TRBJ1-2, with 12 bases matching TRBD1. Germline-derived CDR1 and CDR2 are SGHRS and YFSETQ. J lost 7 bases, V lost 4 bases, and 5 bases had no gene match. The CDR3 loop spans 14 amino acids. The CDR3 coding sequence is TGCGCCAGCAGCCCTCCGGGACAGGGGGCTGGCTACACCTTC. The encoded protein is CASSPPGQGAGYTF.

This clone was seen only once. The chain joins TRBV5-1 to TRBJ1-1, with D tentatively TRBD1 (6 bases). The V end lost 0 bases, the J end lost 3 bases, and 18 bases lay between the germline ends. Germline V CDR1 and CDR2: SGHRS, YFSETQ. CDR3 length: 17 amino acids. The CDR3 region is CASSLAVGGGGDTEAFF. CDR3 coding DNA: TGCGCCAGCAGCTTGGCCGTAGGGGGGGGCGGGGACACTGAAGCTTTCTTT.

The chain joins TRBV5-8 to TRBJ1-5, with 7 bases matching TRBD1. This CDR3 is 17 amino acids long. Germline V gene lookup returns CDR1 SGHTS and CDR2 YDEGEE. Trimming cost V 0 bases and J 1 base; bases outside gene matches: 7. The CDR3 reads CASSLALLTGSNQPQHF. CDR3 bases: TGTGCCAGCAGCTTGGCCCTATTGACAGGGAGCAATCAGCCCCAGCATTTT.